The 5 T cell receptor beta chains below come from one sample, sequenced in a study of blood T cell repertoires in COVID-19. Profiled with immunoSEQ multiplex PCR; TCRdb holds only in-frame clones, not every one. The sample shows around 470,000 clones, about 90% of them seen only once. The sequenced sample consisted of PBMCs or T cells enriched from blood (not recorded which). The origin of the receptors is a man aged 18 to 30 who had recovered from COVID-19.

The chain couples TRBV9 to TRBJ1-2, with D maybe TRBD1 (5 bases). This CDR3 is built from 15 residues. Germline V gene data show CDR1 as SGDLS and CDR2 as YYNGEE. Trimming pared 0 bases from V and 0 bases from J, leaving 9 bases between. The CDR3 coding sequence is TGTGCCAGCAGCGTAGGACAGCCGACTAACTATGGCTACACCTTC. Protein: CASSVGQPTNYGYTF.

This clone occurred once. The CDR3 coding sequence is TGTGCCAGCAAAGGCGGACTAGCGACCACCGGGGAGCTGTTTTTT. Amino acid sequence: CASKGGLATTGELFF. J is TRBJ2-2 and V is TRBV2; 9 nucleotides agree with TRBD2. Per the germline V gene, CDR1 is SNHLY and CDR2 is FYNNEI. The CDR3 is made up of 15 amino acids. V dropped 7 bases and J dropped 4; count of bases not matched to a gene: 7.

The rearrangement links TRBV5-6 to TRBJ2-3; weak D call: TRBD2 (6 bases). The germline CDR1 and CDR2 sequences are SGHDT and YYEEEE. Trimming removed 3 bases from V and 2 bases from J, with 13 bases in between. The CDR3 covers 15 residues. The CDR3 nucleotides read TGTGCCAGCAGCTGGGGGGTATCGGTCACAGATACGCAGTATTTT. It codes for CASSWGVSVTDTQYF.

J is TRBJ1-1 and V is TRBV3-1 (or the pseudogene TRBV3-2); weak D call: TRBD1 (6 bases). Germline lookup yields CDR1 LGHDT and CDR2 YNNKEL (reference sequence). CDR3 length: 16 amino acids. Trimming took off 4 bases at V and 2 bases at J, with 17 bases between the two ends. CDR3 sequence reads: CASSRNLNRANTEAFF. The CDR3 DNA reads TGTGCCAGCAGCCGAAACCTGAACAGGGCTAACACTGAAGCTTTCTTT.

This rearrangement joins TRBV20-1 to TRBJ1-1; D unclear. V gave up 0 bases and J gave up 8 bases, with 7 bases separating them. This CDR3 comprises 11 residues. Germline assignment: CDR1 DFQATT and CDR2 SNEGSKA (reference sequence). The CDR3 is CSARDTREAFF. In nucleotides, the CDR3 is TGCAGTGCTAGAGATACTCGCGAAGCTTTCTTT.